These 23 T cell receptor beta chains share one sample of origin, sequenced in a study of shared clonotypes between healthy human individuals. Sequencing used immunoSEQ multiplex PCR; TCRdb keeps in-frame clones, though not all of them. Here the sample spans hundreds of thousands of clones, around 72% being singletons. Sequenced sample: memory CD4+ T cells sorted from blood. The subset was: CD45RA-negative fraction. The receptors were gathered from a woman younger than 45 in good health.

Concerning this clone itself: A far larger clone is a single base away, which makes a read error likely. The V and J genes are TRBV19 and TRBJ2-2; D call uncertain. Germline assignment: CDR1 LNHDA and CDR2 SQIVND (reference sequence). This CDR3 has 15 amino acids. The CDR3 reads CASRTPGGNTRELFF. The CDR3 DNA is TGTGCCAGTAGAACCCCGGGCGGCAACACCCGGGAGCTGTTTTTT.

The rearrangement uses TRBV28 and TRBJ2-3; a possible D gene is TRBD2 (6 bases). CDR1 is MDHEN, CDR2 SYDVKM, per germline. V was pared by 4 bases and J by 5 bases, with 22 bases between. This CDR3 comprises 17 residues. CDR3 protein: CASSSNHAEGLGDTQYF. In nucleotides, the CDR3 is TGTGCCAGCAGTTCGAACCACGCGGAGGGCCTCGGAGATACGCAGTATTTT.

This clone was detected many times. This chain uses TRBV7-9 with TRBJ2-2; 10 bases agree with TRBD2. The CDR3 spans 17 residues. Unmatched junction bases numbered 12, after V lost 5 bases and J lost 6 bases. Germline values: CDR1 SEHNR, CDR2 FQNEAQ (reference sequence). The CDR3 bases are TGTGCCAGCAGCCCTGGCCGCCTAGCGGGAGAGCCCGGGGAGCTGTTTTTT. Translation: CASSPGRLAGEPGELFF.

About this clone: The same CDR3 also results from other DNA sequences found in this sample. The chain is built from TRBV6-1 and TRBJ1-5, with 7 bases identical to TRBD1. Germline V gene sequence: CDR1 MNHNS, CDR2 SASEGT. The ends lost 2 bases at V and 5 bases at J; junction bases unmatched: 0. This CDR3 has 13 residues. In nucleotides, the CDR3 is TGTGCCAGCAGTGAACAGGGGGATCAGCCCCAGCATTTT. It is translated as CASSEQGDQPQHF.

This clone was counted at least ten times. The chain uses TRBV10-1 and TRBJ1-1, with D unclear. Trimming left V 7 bases short and J 2 bases short, with 11 bases between. CDR1 is WNHNN and CDR2 is SYGVQD in the germline V gene (reference sequence). The CDR3 spans 13 residues. CDR3 bases: TGCGCCAGCACTGGGGTGATCAACACTGAAGCTTTCTTT. Its translation is CASTGVINTEAFF.

The V call is TRBV30, the J call TRBJ1-6, with D perhaps matching TRBD1 (6 bases). The CDR3 has 14 residues. V was shortened by 3 bases and J by 5 bases, with 11 bases between the two germline ends. CDR1 and CDR2 (germline): GTSNPN, SVGIG (reference sequence). In nucleotides, the CDR3 is TGTGCCTGGAGAAAGGGGGTTGATAATTCACCCCTCCACTTT. It encodes CAWRKGVDNSPLHF.

The chain combines TRBV11-1 with TRBJ2-1; D is unclear. The ends were cut back, 5 bases at V and 7 bases at J, with 12 bases in the middle. Germline V lookup: CDR1 SGHAT, CDR2 FQDESV (reference sequence). The CDR3 runs to 13 residues. DNA for the CDR3: TGTGCCAGCAGCGCCAAAGTTACTAATGAGCAGTTCTTC. Amino acids: CASSAKVTNEQFF.

The rearrangement links TRBV7-9 to TRBJ2-1; D might be TRBD1 or TRBD2, each matching 5 bases. The CDR3 has 12 amino acids. V lost 4 bases and J lost 6, with 7 bases in between. Germline V CDR1 and CDR2: SEHNR, FQNEAQ (reference sequence). The CDR3: CASSWGTNEQFF. DNA for the CDR3: TGTGCCAGCAGCTGGGGGACCAATGAGCAGTTCTTC. The variable domain in full, completed from reference TRBV7-9 and TRBJ2-1, reads DTGVSQNPRHKITKRGQNVTFRCDPISEHNRLYWYRQTLGQGPEFLTYFQNEAQLEKSRLLSDRFSAERPKGSFSTLEIQRTEQGDSAMYLCASSWGTNEQFFGPGTRLTVL.

The rearrangement links TRBV7-8 to TRBJ2-2, with D unclear. This CDR3 is 14 amino acids long. Looked up from germline, CDR1 is SGHVS and CDR2 is FQNEAQ. Between the trimmed V and J ends, which lost 5 bases and 8 bases, there was a span of 15 bases. This CDR3 is CASSTNQRSGELFF. Written as DNA, the CDR3 is TGTGCCAGCAGCACTAATCAACGGTCAGGGGAGCTGTTTTTT.

The chain uses TRBV28 and TRBJ2-1; 7 nucleotides align to TRBD2. The V segment lost 2 bases and the J segment 7 bases; nucleotides outside the gene matches: 17. The CDR3 is 18 amino acids. Germline loops: CDR1 MDHEN, CDR2 SYDVKM. This CDR3 reads CASSLPRGRVKVANEQFF. DNA of the CDR3: TGTGCCAGCAGTTTACCCCGGGGGAGGGTTAAAGTAGCGAATGAGCAGTTCTTC.

This chain joins TRBV5-4 and TRBJ1-1; TRBD1 might be the D (6 bases). Trimming removed 4 bases at V and 2 bases at J, with 12 bases between. Looked up from germline, CDR1 is SGHNT and CDR2 is YYREEE (reference sequence). The CDR3 covers 14 residues. The DNA for the CDR3 is TGTGCCAGCAGCACCTCGACAGGAAACACTGAAGCTTTCTTT. Its protein product is CASSTSTGNTEAFF.

The chain recombines TRBV28 with TRBJ1-5, with D possibly TRBD1 on 5 matching bases. V was trimmed by 5 bases and J by 0 bases, leaving 11 bases between them. The CDR3 extends over 15 amino acids. The germline gives CDR1 MDHEN, CDR2 SYDVKM. The CDR3 DNA follows: TGTGCCAGCAGTGGGGCAGGGATTAGCAATCAGCCCCAGCATTTT. Its translation is CASSGAGISNQPQHF.

V and J are TRBV28 and TRBJ2-2; D could derive from TRBD1 or TRBD2 (5 bases each). V shed 6 bases and J shed 1 base, with 21 bases lying between them. The germline V gene has CDR1 MDHEN and CDR2 SYDVKM. CDR3 length: 18 residues. The CDR3 loop is CASSPNPGLGQNTGELFF. DNA of the CDR3: TGTGCCAGCAGCCCGAATCCCGGACTCGGACAGAACACCGGGGAGCTGTTTTTT.

V and J are TRBV7-6 and TRBJ2-7; D gene unclear. CDR3 length: 12 residues. Germline V gives CDR1 SGHVS, CDR2 FNYEAQ. Deletions cut 0 bases from V and 5 bases from J, with 5 bases between. The CDR3, as DNA: TGTGCCAGCAGCTTAGCGGAGAACGAGCAGTACTTC. Its translation is CASSLAENEQYF.

The DNA for the CDR3 is TGTGCCAGCAGTGAAGCAGGGGTGGATGGCTACACCTTC. Amino acids: CASSEAGVDGYTF. The chain combines TRBV6-1 with TRBJ1-2; possibly TRBD1 for D (5 bases). The CDR3 consists of 13 residues. Trimming left V 0 bases short and J 6 bases short, with 8 bases between. The germline V gene has CDR1 MNHNS and CDR2 SASEGT.

This clone came up a few times. The rearrangement joins TRBV25-1 to TRBJ2-7; 7 bases line up with TRBD1. Per germline, CDR1 MGHDK and CDR2 SYGVNS. After removal of 7 bases from V and 1 base from J, the junction contained 13 bases not matched to a gene. The CDR3 is made up of 16 amino acids. The CDR3 coding sequence is TGTGCCAGCACCCCAAATCTTGAGGGACAGTCCTACGAGCAGTACTTC. Protein: CASTPNLEGQSYEQYF.

The sample holds one count of this clone. This chain joins TRBV4-1 and TRBJ1-6; 8 bases map to TRBD1. The V and J ends lost 0 bases and 10 bases, in that order; junction bases with no gene match: 14. The CDR3 has 18 amino acids. Germline V lookup: CDR1 MGHRA, CDR2 YSYEKL. The CDR3 nucleotides are TGCGCCAGCAGCCAAGACAACCGGTGGACAGGGCTCGGGTCACCCCTCCACTTT. Translated: CASSQDNRWTGLGSPLHF.

This clone has only a few counts. The genes are TRBV2 and TRBJ2-7; D unresolved. CDR1 and CDR2 from the germline V gene are SNHLY and FYNNEI. The CDR3 runs to 11 residues. Trimming removed 4 bases at V and 4 bases at J, with 5 bases between. CDR3 in amino acids: CASSVRYEQYF. The CDR3 bases are TGTGCCAGCAGTGTACGGTACGAGCAGTACTTC. Variable domain in full (rest from reference TRBV2 and TRBJ2-7): EPEVTQTPSHQVTQMGQEVILRCVPISNHLYFYWYRQILGQKVEFLVSFYNNEISEKSEIFDDQFSVERPDGSNFTLKIRSTKLEDSAMYFCASSVRYEQYFGPGTRLTVT.

J is TRBJ2-7 and V is TRBV11-2, with 8 bases fitting TRBD1. The junction had 12 bases not matched to a gene; V was cut back by 5 bases and J by 3 bases. The germline CDR1 and CDR2 sequences are SGHAT and FQNNGV. CDR3 length: 16 residues. The CDR3 reads CASSPRGDRGHYEQYF. The CDR3 DNA reads TGTGCCAGCAGCCCCAGGGGTGACAGGGGACACTACGAGCAGTACTTC.

This chain connects TRBV7-2 to TRBJ2-5; 11 positions match TRBD2. The CDR3 has 16 residues. J was trimmed by 5 bases and V by 4 bases; bases with no gene match: 9. The germline V gene encodes CDR1 SGHTA and CDR2 FQGNSA. The CDR3 DNA is TGTGCCAGCAGCTGGGCCGGGACTAGCGGAACGGAGACCCAGTACTTC. Its translation: CASSWAGTSGTETQYF. Looking up the rest from reference TRBV7-2 and TRBJ2-5 gives the full variable domain: GAGVSQSPSNKVTEKGKDVELRCDPISGHTALYWYRQSLGQGLEFLIYFQGNSAPDKSGLPSDRFSAERTGGSVSTLTIQRTQQEDSAVYLCASSWAGTSGTETQYFGPGTRLLVL.

The V gene is TRBV6-5, the J gene TRBJ2-7; TRBD1 agrees at 7 bases. This CDR3 contains 16 residues. The ends lost 2 bases at V and 1 base at J; junction bases unmatched: 8. Germline V gene sequence: CDR1 MNHEY, CDR2 SVGAGI. The CDR3 region has the DNA TGTGCCAGCAGTTACACCGACAGGGCGCCTTCCTACGAGCAGTACTTC. The encoded protein is CASSYTDRAPSYEQYF.

V usage is TRBV29-1 and J usage is TRBJ2-3; 12 bases are a match to TRBD1. The V and J ends lost 1 base and 6 bases, in that order; junction bases with no gene match: 8. Germline assignment: CDR1 SQVTM and CDR2 ANQGSEA. The CDR3 loop spans 16 amino acids. The CDR3 nucleotides read TGCAGCGTTGAAGGCCGGGACAGGGGGCAACCTGATACGCAGTATTTT. Amino acid sequence: CSVEGRDRGQPDTQYF.

The table lists this clone with a count of one. The J gene is TRBJ1-4, the V gene TRBV6-6; D may be TRBD1 (6 bases). V gave up 9 bases and J gave up 5 bases, with 16 bases separating them. CDR1 is MNHNY and CDR2 is SVGAGI in the germline V gene (reference sequence). The CDR3 extends over 14 amino acids. CDR3 DNA: TGTGCCAGTATGGACCAGGGGAGGAATGAAAAACTGTTTTTT. It translates to CASMDQGRNEKLFF.